Described below is a single TCR beta chain sequence and its context. Its antigen remains unknown. Both 60 Vbeta primers and 13 Jbeta primers went into the PCR. Some clones are missing from TCRdb's copy, which holds only in-frame ones; the method was immunoSEQ multiplex PCR. The sample shows roughly 250,000 clones, approximately 84% of them seen only once. This entry belongs to a study of cytomegalovirus exposure and HLA in healthy donors. Study-wide points: Within an earlier analysis, most TCR beta V segments proved productive either about 87% or about 30% of the time.

The V gene end was trimmed by 0 bases and the J gene end by 13 bases; junction bases not matched to a gene: 6. CDR3 length: 13 amino acids. Germline assignment: CDR1 SGHAT and CDR2 FQNNGV. The specimen sequenced was PBMCs. The TCR sequence derives from a woman aged 40 to 50 in good health and CMV-seropositive. This rearrangement joins TRBV11-2 to TRBJ2-1; the match to TRBD2 covers 7 bases. The CDR3 reads CASSLEPAGDQFF. The CDR3 DNA reads TGTGCCAGCAGCTTAGAACCGGCGGGAGACCAGTTCTTC.